One T cell receptor beta chain is described in this entry. The antigen this receptor binds is unknown. No per-base quality is available; no much larger clone lies one base away. Other DNA sequences in this sample translate to the same CDR3. The sample originates from a study of shared clonotypes between healthy human individuals (dated by TCRdb to the early 2020s). Regarding the research as a whole: The cohort comprised two women and a few men aged 18 to 49 years. Per donor, three plates each were used for CD4 naive and CD4 memory, two for CD8 naive, and one for CD8 memory. To estimate repertoire size and how much clonotypes are shared between individuals, the study performed deep sequencing of blood TCR repertoires from a few healthy adults. Libraries were prepared and TCR repertoires were sequenced by different laboratories using diverse techniques, in order to increase sequencing depth and limit assay-specific biases. Between about 0.94 and 8.9 billion PBMCs per donor were obtained by leukapheresis.

What the authors observed across the whole study: Sampling was restricted to blood, and TCR repertoires in tissue are likely to differ from TCR repertoires in blood. Rarefaction of sorted-subset datasets indicated incomplete sequencing despite the large sequencing depth. About 4.5% of naive CD4, approximately 3.7% of naive CD8, approximately 2% of memory CD4, and 0.35% to 0.4% of memory CD8 clonotypes were shared across a handful of donors. Estimated clonotype richness was generally larger for naive than for memory subsets. Compared with non-shared clonotypes, the clonotypes found in all four sorted-subset donors had higher generation probabilities. The genetic and exposure-history diversity represented was limited by the small number of donors. Based on pairwise subsampling, the degree of clonotype sharing among donors was expected to be affected by sequencing depth.

Relative to germline, V is 4 bases shorter and J is 4 bases shorter, with 10 bases between their ends. The CDR1 and CDR2 encoded by the germline V gene (reference sequence) are MNHNY and SVGAGI. CDR3 length: 13 amino acids, cysteine to phenylalanine. Only the CDR3 portion is preserved as DNA: 39 bases, with reading frame beginning at the first base. The donors were healthy, HIV-negative adults who had no recently reported acute infections or vaccinations. Only Caucasian adults living in Nashville, Tennessee, USA were represented among the donors. CD4+ T cells were enriched by magnetic negative selection; naive cells were then positively selected on CD45RA, and the negative fraction formed the memory subset. After blood collection by leukapheresis, PBMCs were isolated using Ficoll-Histopaque density gradient centrifugation and then cryopreserved in the vapor phase of liquid nitrogen. Purity and quantity of every magnetically sorted T cell population were checked by analytical flow cytometry. Each sorted fraction had its genomic DNA isolated and then quantified by UV absorbance on a Nanodrop 2000c.

TCR CDR3 regions were amplified from genomic DNA by multiplex PCR using the deep immunoSEQ assay. For each cell subset, the extracted genomic DNA was distributed evenly across all wells of several immunoSEQ 96-well plates, and each plate served as one replicate. Each replicate PCR for sorted subsets received approximately 220 ng genomic DNA, equal to roughly 29,000 T cell genomes. Purified libraries were quantified with a Qubit 3.0 fluorometer, sized on a Bioanalyzer 2100, and re-quantified with the KAPA Library Quantification kit. Every immunoSEQ 96-well plate was sequenced on a separate single-read 150-cycle Illumina NextSeq 550 flow cell. Per the original workflow: Because the immunoSEQ output held only junctional sequences and lacked quality scores, the filtering could not match the filtering applied to full-length reads. To assign V/J genes and CDR3, sequences were annotated against IMGT germline references using PyIR, a Python wrapper for IgBLAST v1.9. Reads were filtered out if the reads had weak V/J assignments (E-value above 1e-6), no CDR3, stop codons, out-of-frame junctions, or ambiguous translated residues. V3J clonotypes were defined as sequences sharing an identical inferred V gene, J gene, and CDR3 amino acid sequence. Percentage overlap between repertoires was calculated by dividing the number of shared unique clonotypes by the size of the smaller repertoire. Three approaches were used to assess repertoire richness: RTK rarefaction, the Chao1 estimator, and Recon v2.1 estimates of unobserved clonotypes. For all TCRbeta clonotypes obtained by the gDNA method from a handful of donors, generation probabilities were computed with OLGA. TCRdb obtained this table from immuneACCESS and retained in-frame rearrangements with V and J assigned. These tables miss some clones; where compared with another copy, unresolved V genes account for less than half of the shortfall, and the remainder is unexplained. The D gene and trimming were derived from the DNA, and the V and J assignments and clone size from that table. In this sample the table shows roughly 2.2 million clones, 85% to 95% of which occur a single time. The top ten clonotypes cover 0.35% to 0.5% of the sample.

This receptor was identified in a man aged 18 to 30 in good health. Some clones in this sample may be carry-over from other donors' samples. The rearrangement combines TRBV6-6 with TRBJ1-2; the D gene is not confidently resolved. The sequenced sample consisted of naive CD4+ T cells from PBMCs. The cell subset or site label, read with the paper, signifies: CD45RA+ positively selected. The CDR3 has the sequence CASSSRDGYGYTF. The DNA reads TGTGCCAGCAGTTCTCGGGATGGCTATGGCTACACCTTC.